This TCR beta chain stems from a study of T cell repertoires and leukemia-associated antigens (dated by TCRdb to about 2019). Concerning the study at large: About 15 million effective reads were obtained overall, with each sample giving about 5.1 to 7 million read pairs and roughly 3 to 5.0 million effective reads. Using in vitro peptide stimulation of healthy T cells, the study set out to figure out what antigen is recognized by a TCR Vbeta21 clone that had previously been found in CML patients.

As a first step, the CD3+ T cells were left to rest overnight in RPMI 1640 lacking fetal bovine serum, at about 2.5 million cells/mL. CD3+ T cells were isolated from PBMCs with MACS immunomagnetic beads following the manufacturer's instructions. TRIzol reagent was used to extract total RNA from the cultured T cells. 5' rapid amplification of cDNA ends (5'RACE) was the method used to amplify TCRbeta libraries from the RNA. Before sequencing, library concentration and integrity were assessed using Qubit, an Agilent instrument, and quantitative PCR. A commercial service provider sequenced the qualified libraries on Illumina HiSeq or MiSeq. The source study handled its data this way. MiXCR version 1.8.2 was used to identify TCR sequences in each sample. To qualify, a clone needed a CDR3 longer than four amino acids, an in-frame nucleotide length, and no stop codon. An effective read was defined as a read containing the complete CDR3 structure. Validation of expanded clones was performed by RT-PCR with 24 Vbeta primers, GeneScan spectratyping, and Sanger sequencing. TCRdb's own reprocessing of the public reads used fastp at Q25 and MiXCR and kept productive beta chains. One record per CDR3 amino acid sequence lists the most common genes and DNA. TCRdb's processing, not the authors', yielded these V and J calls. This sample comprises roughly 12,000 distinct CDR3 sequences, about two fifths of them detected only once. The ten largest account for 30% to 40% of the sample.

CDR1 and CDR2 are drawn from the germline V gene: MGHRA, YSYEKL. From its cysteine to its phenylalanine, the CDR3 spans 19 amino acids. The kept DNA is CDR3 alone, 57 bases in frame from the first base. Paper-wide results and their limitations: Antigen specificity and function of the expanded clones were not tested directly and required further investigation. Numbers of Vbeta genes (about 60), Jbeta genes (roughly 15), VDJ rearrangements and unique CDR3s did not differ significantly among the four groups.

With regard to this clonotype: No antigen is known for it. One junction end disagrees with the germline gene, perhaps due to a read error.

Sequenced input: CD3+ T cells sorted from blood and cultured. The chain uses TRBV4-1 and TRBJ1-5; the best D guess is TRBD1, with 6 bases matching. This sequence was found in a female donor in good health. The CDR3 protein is CASSQERGRMTDSNRPQHF. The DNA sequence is TGCGCCAGCAGCCAAGAGCGGGGGCGGATGACAGATAGCAATCGGCCCCAGCATTTT.